Each of the 3 T cell receptor beta chains below was sequenced from the same sample in a study of OX40 agonist ivuxolimab in advanced cancers. TCRdb keeps only in-frame clones here, not all; method: immunoSEQ multiplex PCR. The sample yields some 86,000 clones, 75% to 95% seen once. The sequencing used CD4+ or CD8+ T cells sorted from blood, collected in a trial of the OX40 agonist ivuxolimab. These receptors all stem from an adult with an advanced solid tumor such as melanoma, head and neck, liver or kidney cancer.

This sequence joins TRBV9 and TRBJ1-3; 8 bases agree with TRBD1. The CDR3 covers 17 residues. Germline CDR1 is SGDLS and CDR2 is YYNGEE. V lost 4 bases to trimming and J lost 7 bases; unmatched junction nucleotides: 16. CDR3 region: CASSPRTGPPYLNTIYF. The CDR3 nucleotides read TGTGCCAGCAGCCCTAGGACAGGGCCCCCATATCTCAACACCATATATTTT.

In this sample, this clone turned up once. The rearrangement joins TRBV27 to TRBJ2-3; 9 nucleotides match TRBD2. Germline lookup yields CDR1 MNHEY and CDR2 SMNVEV (reference sequence). The length of the CDR3 is 15 residues. Trimming removed 2 bases from V and 6 bases from J; junction bases left unmatched: 6. CDR3 loop: CASSLRGRAHDTQYF. CDR3 nucleotides: TGTGCCAGCAGTTTACGCGGGAGGGCACATGATACGCAGTATTTT.

The chain links TRBV18 to TRBJ2-5; 11 bases are a match to TRBD2. The CDR3 spans 17 residues. The V segment lost 5 bases and the J segment 5 bases; nucleotides outside the gene matches: 13. Germline values: CDR1 KGHSH, CDR2 LQKENI. CDR3 sequence (DNA): TGTGCCAGCTCATCGTCCCTGACTAGCGGGATCGGGGAGACCCAGTACTTC. Protein: CASSSSLTSGIGETQYF.